This entry concerns a single T cell receptor beta chain. TCRdb redid the calling of the RT-PCR reads with MiXCR, one entry per CDR3 protein. The sample yields some 880,000 distinct CDR3 sequences, 15% to 20% seen once. This sample is part of a study of patients and donors after allogeneic stem cell transplantation. Trimming cost V 0 bases and J 5 bases; bases outside gene matches: 4. CDR3 length equals 14 residues. Germline-derived CDR1 and CDR2 are SGDLS and YYNGEE. The sequence came from a human donor who was either an allogeneic HSCT recipient or a stem cell or donor lymphocyte infusion donor (not recorded which). It is not recorded whose cells these are; they may come from a transplant donor. Sequenced material: blood, either unsorted or a sorted T cell fraction (not recorded which). The J gene is TRBJ2-7, the V gene TRBV9; 8 bases are a match to TRBD2. The CDR3 bases are TGTGCCAGCAGCGTAGCGGGGGGGGGCGACGAGCAGTACTTC. The encoded protein is CASSVAGGGDEQYF.